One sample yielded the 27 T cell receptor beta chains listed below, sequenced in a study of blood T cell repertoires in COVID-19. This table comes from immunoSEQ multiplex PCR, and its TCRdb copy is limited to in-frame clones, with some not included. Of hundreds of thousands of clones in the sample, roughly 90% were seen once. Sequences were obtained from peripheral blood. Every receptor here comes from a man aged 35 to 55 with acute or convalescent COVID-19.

The CDR3 region is CAWEALGDNEQFF. The CDR3 DNA follows: TGTGCCTGGGAGGCCCTCGGGGACAATGAGCAGTTCTTC. The chain links TRBV30 to TRBJ2-1; a weak D match, TRBD2 (5 bases). Between the trimmed V and J ends, which lost 5 bases and 5 bases, there was a span of 13 bases. Germline CDR1 reads GTSNPN; CDR2 reads SVGIG (reference sequence). The CDR3 loop spans 13 amino acids.

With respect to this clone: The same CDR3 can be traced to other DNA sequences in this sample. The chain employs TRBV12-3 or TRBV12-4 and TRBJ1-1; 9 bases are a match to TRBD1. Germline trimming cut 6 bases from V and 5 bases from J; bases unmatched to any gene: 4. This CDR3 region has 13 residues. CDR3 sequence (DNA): TGTGCCAGCAGGTGGACAGGGGATACTGAAGCTTTCTTT. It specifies CASRWTGDTEAFF.

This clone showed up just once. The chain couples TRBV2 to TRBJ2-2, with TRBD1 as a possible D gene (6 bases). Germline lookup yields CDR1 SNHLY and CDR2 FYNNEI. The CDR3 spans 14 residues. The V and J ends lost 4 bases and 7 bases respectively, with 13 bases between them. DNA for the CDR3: TGTGCCAGCAGTGTTTTGGGGGCTAGCGGGGAGCTGTTTTTT. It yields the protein CASSVLGASGELFF.

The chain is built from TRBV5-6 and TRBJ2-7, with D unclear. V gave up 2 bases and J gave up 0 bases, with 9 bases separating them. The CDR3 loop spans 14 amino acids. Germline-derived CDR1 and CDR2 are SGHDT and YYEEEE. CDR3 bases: TGTGCCAGCAGCTTTGGCGGCTTCTCCTACGAGCAGTACTTC. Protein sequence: CASSFGGFSYEQYF.

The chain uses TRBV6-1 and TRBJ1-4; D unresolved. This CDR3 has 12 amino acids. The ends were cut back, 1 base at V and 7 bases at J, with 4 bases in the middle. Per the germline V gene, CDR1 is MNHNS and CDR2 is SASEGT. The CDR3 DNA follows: TGTGCCAGCAGTGAAGTTAGTGAAAAACTGTTTTTT. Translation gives CASSEVSEKLFF.

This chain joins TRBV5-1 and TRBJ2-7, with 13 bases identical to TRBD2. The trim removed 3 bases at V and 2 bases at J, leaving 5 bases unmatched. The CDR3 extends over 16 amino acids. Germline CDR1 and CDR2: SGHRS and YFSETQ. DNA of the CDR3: TGCGCCAGCAGCTCGGGACTAGCGGGGAACCCCTACGAGCAGTACTTC. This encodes CASSSGLAGNPYEQYF.

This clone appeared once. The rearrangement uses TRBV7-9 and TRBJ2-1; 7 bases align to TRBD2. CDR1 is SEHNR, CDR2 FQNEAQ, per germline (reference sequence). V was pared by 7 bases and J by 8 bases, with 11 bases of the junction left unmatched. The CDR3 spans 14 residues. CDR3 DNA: TGTGCCAGCACCCCGGGGGGAGGGTTTGATGAGCAGTTCTTC. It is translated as CASTPGGGFDEQFF.

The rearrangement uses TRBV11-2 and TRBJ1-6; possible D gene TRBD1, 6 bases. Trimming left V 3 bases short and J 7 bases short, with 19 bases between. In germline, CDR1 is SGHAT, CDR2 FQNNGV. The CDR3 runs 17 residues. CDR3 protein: CASSFQGGGQINSPLHF. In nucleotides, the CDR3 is TGTGCCAGCAGCTTTCAGGGCGGGGGGCAGATAAATTCACCCCTCCACTTT.

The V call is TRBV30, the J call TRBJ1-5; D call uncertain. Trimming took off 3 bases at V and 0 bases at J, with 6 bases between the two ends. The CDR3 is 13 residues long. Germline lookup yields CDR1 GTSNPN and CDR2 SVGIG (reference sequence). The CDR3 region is CAWSGNSNQPQHF. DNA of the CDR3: TGTGCCTGGAGCGGGAATAGCAATCAGCCCCAGCATTTT.

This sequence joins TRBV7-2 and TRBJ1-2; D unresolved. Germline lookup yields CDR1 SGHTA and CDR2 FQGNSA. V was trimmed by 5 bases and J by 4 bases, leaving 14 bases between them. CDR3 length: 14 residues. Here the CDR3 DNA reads TGTGCCAGCAGCCAAGGTCTCGGAGCCTATGGCTACACCTTC. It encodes CASSQGLGAYGYTF.

The CDR3 protein is CASSLETGGWNEQFF. The DNA for the CDR3 is TGTGCCAGCAGCTTAGAAACGGGGGGTTGGAATGAGCAGTTCTTC. The chain has TRBV11-2 and TRBJ2-1, with 7 nucleotides matching TRBD2. J lost 7 bases, V lost 0 bases, and 6 bases had no gene match. CDR3 size: 15 residues. Germline V lookup: CDR1 SGHAT, CDR2 FQNNGV. Complete variable domain (other parts from reference TRBV11-2 and TRBJ2-1): EAGVAQSPRYKIIEKRQSVAFWCNPISGHATLYWYQQILGQGPKLLIQFQNNGVVDDSQLPKDRFSAERLKGVDSTLKIQPAKLEDSAVYLCASSLETGGWNEQFFGPGTRLTVL.

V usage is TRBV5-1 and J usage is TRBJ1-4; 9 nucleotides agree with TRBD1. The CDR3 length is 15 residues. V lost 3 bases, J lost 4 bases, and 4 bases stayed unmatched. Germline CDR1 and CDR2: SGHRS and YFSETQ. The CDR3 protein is CASSSQGAINEKLFF. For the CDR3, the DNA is TGCGCCAGCAGCTCACAGGGGGCCATTAATGAAAAACTGTTTTTT.

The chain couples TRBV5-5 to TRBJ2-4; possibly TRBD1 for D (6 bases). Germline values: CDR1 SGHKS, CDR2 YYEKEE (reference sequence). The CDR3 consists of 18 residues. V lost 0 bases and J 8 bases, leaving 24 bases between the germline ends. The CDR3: CASSLEAWTQSSGDIQYF. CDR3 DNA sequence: TGTGCCAGCAGCTTGGAAGCTTGGACACAAAGTTCAGGGGACATTCAGTACTTC.

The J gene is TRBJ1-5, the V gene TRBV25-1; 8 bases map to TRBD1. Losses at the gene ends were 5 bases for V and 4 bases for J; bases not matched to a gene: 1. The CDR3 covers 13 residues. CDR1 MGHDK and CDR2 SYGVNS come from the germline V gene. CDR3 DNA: TGTGCCAGCAGTCGACAGGGGAATCAGCCCCAGCATTTT. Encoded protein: CASSRQGNQPQHF.

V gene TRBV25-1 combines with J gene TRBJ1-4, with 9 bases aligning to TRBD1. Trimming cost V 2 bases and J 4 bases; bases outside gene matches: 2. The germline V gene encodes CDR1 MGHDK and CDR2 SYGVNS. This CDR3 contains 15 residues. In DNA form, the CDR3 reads TGTGCCAGCAGTGAACCGACAGGGGGTAATGAAAAACTGTTTTTT. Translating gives CASSEPTGGNEKLFF.

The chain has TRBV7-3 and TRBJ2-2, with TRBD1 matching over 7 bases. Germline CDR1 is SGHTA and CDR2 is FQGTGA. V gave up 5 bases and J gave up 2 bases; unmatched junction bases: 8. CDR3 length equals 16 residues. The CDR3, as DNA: TGTGCCAGCAGCCAAACGGGGACAGCCAACACCGGGGAGCTGTTTTTT. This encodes CASSQTGTANTGELFF. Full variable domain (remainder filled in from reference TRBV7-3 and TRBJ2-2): GAGVSQTPSNKVTEKGKYVELRCDPISGHTALYWYRQSLGQGPEFLIYFQGTGAADDSGLPNDRFFAVRPEGSVSTLKIQRTERGDSAVYLCASSQTGTANTGELFFGEGSRLTVL.

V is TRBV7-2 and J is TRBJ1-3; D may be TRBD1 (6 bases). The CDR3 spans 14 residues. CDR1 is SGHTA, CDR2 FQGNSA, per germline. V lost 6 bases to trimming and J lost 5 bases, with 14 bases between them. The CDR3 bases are TGTGCCAGCAGGGAAGGGACATTGAGAAACACCATATATTTT. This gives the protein CASREGTLRNTIYF.

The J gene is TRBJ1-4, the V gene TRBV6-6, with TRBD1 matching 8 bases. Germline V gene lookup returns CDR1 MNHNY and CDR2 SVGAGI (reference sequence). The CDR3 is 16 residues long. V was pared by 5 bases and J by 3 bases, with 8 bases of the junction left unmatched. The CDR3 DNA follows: TGTGCCAGCAGTCCCGGACAGGGAGGGCCTAATGAAAAACTGTTTTTT. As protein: CASSPGQGGPNEKLFF.

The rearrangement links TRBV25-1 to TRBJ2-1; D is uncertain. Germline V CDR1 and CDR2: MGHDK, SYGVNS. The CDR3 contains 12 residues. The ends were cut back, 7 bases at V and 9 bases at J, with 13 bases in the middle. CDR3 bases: TGTGCCAGCAATCCTAACGTTGGTGAGCAGTTCTTC. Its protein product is CASNPNVGEQFF.

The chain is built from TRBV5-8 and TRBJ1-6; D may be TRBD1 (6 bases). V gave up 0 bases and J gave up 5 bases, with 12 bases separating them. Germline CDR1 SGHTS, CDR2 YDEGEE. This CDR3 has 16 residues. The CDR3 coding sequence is TGTGCCAGCAGCTTGGTCGGACAGCTTAATAATTCACCCCTCCACTTT. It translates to CASSLVGQLNNSPLHF.

CDR3 sequence reads: CASRITGGHTDTQYF. In nucleotides, the CDR3 is TGTGCCAGCAGGATCACAGGGGGCCACACAGATACGCAGTATTTT. This chain connects TRBV6-5 to TRBJ2-3; TRBD1 agrees at 9 bases. With V trimmed by 6 bases and J by 2 bases, 6 bases remained unmatched. Looked up from germline, CDR1 is MNHEY and CDR2 is SVGAGI. This CDR3 is 15 amino acids long.

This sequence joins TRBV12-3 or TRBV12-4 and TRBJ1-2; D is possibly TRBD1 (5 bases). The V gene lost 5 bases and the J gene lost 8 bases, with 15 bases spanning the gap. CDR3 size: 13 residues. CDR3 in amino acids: CASSPGPGGGYTF. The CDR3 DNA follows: TGTGCCAGCAGTCCTGGGCCCGGGGGGGGCTACACCTTC.

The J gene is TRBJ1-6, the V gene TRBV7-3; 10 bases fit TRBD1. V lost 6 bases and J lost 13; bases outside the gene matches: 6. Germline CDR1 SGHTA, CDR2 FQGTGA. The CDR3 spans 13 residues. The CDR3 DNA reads TGTGCCAGCAGACAGGACAGGGGGAGTCCCCTCCACTTT. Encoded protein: CASRQDRGSPLHF.

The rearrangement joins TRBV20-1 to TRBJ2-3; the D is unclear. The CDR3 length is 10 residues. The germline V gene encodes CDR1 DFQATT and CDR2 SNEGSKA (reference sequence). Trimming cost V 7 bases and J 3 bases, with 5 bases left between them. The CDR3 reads CSGRTDTQYF. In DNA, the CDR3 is TGCAGTGGCCGGACAGATACGCAGTATTTT.

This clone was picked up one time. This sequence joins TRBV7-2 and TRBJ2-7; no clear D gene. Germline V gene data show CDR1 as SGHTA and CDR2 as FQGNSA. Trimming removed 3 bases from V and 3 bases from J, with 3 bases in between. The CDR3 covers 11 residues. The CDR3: CASSLSYEQYF. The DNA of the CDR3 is TGTGCCAGCAGCTTGAGCTACGAGCAGTACTTC.

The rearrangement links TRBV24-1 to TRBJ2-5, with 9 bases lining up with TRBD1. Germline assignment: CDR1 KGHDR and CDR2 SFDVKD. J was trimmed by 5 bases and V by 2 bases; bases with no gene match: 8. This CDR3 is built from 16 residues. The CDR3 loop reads CATSDWAGQGRETQYF. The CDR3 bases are TGTGCCACCAGTGATTGGGCGGGACAGGGAAGGGAGACCCAGTACTTC.

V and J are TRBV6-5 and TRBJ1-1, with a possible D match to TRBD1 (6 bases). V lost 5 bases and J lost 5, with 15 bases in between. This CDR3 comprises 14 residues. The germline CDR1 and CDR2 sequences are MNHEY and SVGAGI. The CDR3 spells CASSIQGVGTEAFF. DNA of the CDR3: TGTGCCAGCAGTATACAGGGAGTGGGGACTGAAGCTTTCTTT.